Listed below are T cell receptor beta chains from one sample, sequenced in a study of beta chain features in type 1 diabetes. Libraries were prepared by immunoSEQ multiplex PCR; TCRdb keeps only in-frame clonotypes and omits some of them. Altogether 350,000 or so clones are present, 15% to 20% being singletons, with the ten largest covering approximately 0.043%. What was sequenced was naive CD4+ T cells from blood. These receptors were collected from a woman in her late teens or twenties in good health. Both conserved end residues are part of each CDR3. D genes are given only for firm matches. Some rows have no size entry. The others give once, few or many, or a class for an expanded clone.

TRBV7-2	TRBD1	TRBJ1-5	.	TGTGCCAGCAGCCAGGGGGAAGATCAGCCCCAGCATTTT	CASSQGEDQPQHF
TRBV9	TRBD1	TRBJ2-1	few	TGTGCCAGCAGCGGGTCCAGGACAGGGGTAATCAATGAGCAGTTCTTC	CASSGSRTGVINEQFF
TRBV6-5	TRBD1	TRBJ1-5	few	TGTGCCAGCGGACGGGCAGGGGGCAGCAATCAGCCCCAGCATTTT	CASGRAGGSNQPQHF
TRBV6-6	.	TRBJ2-5	few	TGTGCCAGCCGCTACTTGGCAGAGACCCAGTACTTC	CASRYLAETQYF
TRBV11-3	TRBD2	TRBJ2-7	.	TGTGCCAGCAGCTTAGCGGGAGGGTCCTTCTACGAGCAGTACTTC	CASSLAGGSFYEQYF
TRBV6-6	.	TRBJ1-5	.	TGTGCCGGGTCTTACAGGGTTGATCAGCCCCAGCATTTT	CAGSYRVDQPQHF
TRBV9	TRBD2	TRBJ2-5	.	TGTGCCAGCAGCGGACGGGGACTAGCGGGGGGGTACCAAGAGACCCAGTACTTC	CASSGRGLAGGYQETQYF
TRBV29-1	.	TRBJ1-5	.	TGCAGCGTTGGAGGCACCAGTCGCAATCAGCCCCAGCATTTT	CSVGGTSRNQPQHF
TRBV6-9	TRBD1	TRBJ1-1	.	TGTGCCAGCAGTCGGGGACAGGTAGAGGGCACTGAAGCTTTCTTT	CASSRGQVEGTEAFF
TRBV18	.	TRBJ1-2	.	TGTGCCAGCGGTGTGGAGCGGGGCTACACCTTC	CASGVERGYTF
TRBV7-9	.	TRBJ2-7	.	TGTGCCAGCAGCTTAACCGGGTCTGACGAGCAGTACTTC	CASSLTGSDEQYF
TRBV29-1	TRBD2	TRBJ2-3	.	TGCAGCGTTGAGTTTTGGGGAATAGCGGGGACCACAGATACGCAGTATTTT	CSVEFWGIAGTTDTQYF
TRBV27	.	TRBJ2-1	few	TGTGCCAGCAGTGTGTCCGGGACAACCTCCTACAATGAGCAGTTCTTC	CASSVSGTTSYNEQFF
TRBV29-1	TRBD1	TRBJ2-1	.	TGCAGCGTGGCGGGACAGGGAAGCAATGAGCAGTTCTTC	CSVAGQGSNEQFF
TRBV15	TRBD1	TRBJ1-1	few	TGTGCCACCAGCAGAGGCGGACAGGGGAACACTGAAGCTTTCTTT	CATSRGGQGNTEAFF
TRBV18	.	TRBJ1-1	.	TGTGCCAGCTCGGCAGGGTTGGGGAACACTGAAGCTTTCTTT	CASSAGLGNTEAFF
TRBV5-6	.	TRBJ1-5	.	TGTGCCAGCAGCCTGAACACCCCAGAGGGCCAGCCCCAGCATTTT	CASSLNTPEGQPQHF
TRBV4-1	.	TRBJ2-3	.	TGCGCCAGCAGCCAACCAGGGACAGATACGCAGTATTTT	CASSQPGTDTQYF
TRBV9	.	TRBJ1-4	.	TGTGCCAGCAGATCGGGGTTAGCTAATGAAAAACTGTTTTTT	CASRSGLANEKLFF
TRBV4-2	TRBD2	TRBJ2-5	.	TGTGCCAGCAGCCACCCAGGACTAGCGGGGGGCAGGGAGACCCAGTACTTC	CASSHPGLAGGRETQYF
TRBV11-3	.	TRBJ1-2	.	TGTGCCAGCAGCTTATTTGGGGGAGGAAGTGGAAATGGCTACACCTTC	CASSLFGGGSGNGYTF
TRBV29-1	.	TRBJ2-1	.	TGCAGCGTTGGCCTCGGACTTGTCTTCTCCTACAATGAGCAGTTCTTC	CSVGLGLVFSYNEQFF
TRBV5-1	TRBD2	TRBJ2-3	.	TGCGCCAGCAGACTAGCGGGGACGACAGATACGCAGTATTTT	CASRLAGTTDTQYF
TRBV18	TRBD1	TRBJ1-4	few	TGTGCCAGCTCACCGGACAGGAGTAATGAAAAACTGTTTTTT	CASSPDRSNEKLFF
TRBV7-2	TRBD1	TRBJ1-4	.	TGTGCCAGCAAAGGGACAGGGTCTGAAAAACTGTTTTTT	CASKGTGSEKLFF
TRBV4-1	TRBD2	TRBJ2-5	.	TGCGCCAGCAGCCAAGAATTTGGACTAGCGGGAGGGGAAGAGACCCAGTACTTC	CASSQEFGLAGGEETQYF
TRBV6-5	TRBD2	TRBJ2-3	.	TGTGCCAGCAGTTCCGACAGCGGGGGAGGTACGCAGTATTTT	CASSSDSGGGTQYF
TRBV7-8	TRBD1	TRBJ1-1	.	TGTGCCAGCAGCCGGGGACAGGGGAACACTGAAGCTTTCTTT	CASSRGQGNTEAFF
TRBV5-1	.	TRBJ1-5	few	TGCGCCAGCAGCTTTAACGGGAACTACAATCAGCCCCAGCATTTT	CASSFNGNYNQPQHF
TRBV2	.	TRBJ2-5	few	TGTGCCAGCGGCGGAAGACTAGGGGAGACCCAGTACTTC	CASGGRLGETQYF
TRBV7-9	TRBD1	TRBJ1-6	few	TGTGCCAGCAGCTTCGGACAGGGGGCTGAACCCCTCCACTTT	CASSFGQGAEPLHF
TRBV2	.	TRBJ1-2	few	TGTGCCAGCAGTGAAGGGACACTTGGCTACACCTTC	CASSEGTLGYTF
TRBV18	TRBD2	TRBJ2-1	few	TGTGCCAGCTCAGATACTAGCGGGAGAAATGAGCAGTTCTTC	CASSDTSGRNEQFF
TRBV6-6	.	TRBJ1-4	few	TGTGCCAGCAGAAAGGGGGACACTAATGAAAAACTGTTTTTT	CASRKGDTNEKLFF
TRBV18	.	TRBJ1-1	.	TGTGCCAGCTCACCAGGGAGGGTTGAAGCTTTCTTT	CASSPGRVEAFF
TRBV9	.	TRBJ1-6	.	TGTGCCAGCAGCGTACAGGGGTGGAATTCACCCCTCCACTTT	CASSVQGWNSPLHF
TRBV2	TRBD1	TRBJ2-1	.	TGTGCCAGCAGTCGAGACAGGGGGCTTATGAATGAGCAGTTCTTC	CASSRDRGLMNEQFF
TRBV11-2	.	TRBJ2-2	.	TGTGCCAGCAGTCCGGGATTGATCAACACCGGGGAGCTGTTTTTT	CASSPGLINTGELFF
TRBV30	TRBD1	TRBJ1-2	few	TGTGCCTGGAGTGGGGGGACAGGGGTACCCACTAACTATGGCTACACCTTC	CAWSGGTGVPTNYGYTF
TRBV2	TRBD2	TRBJ2-1	few	TGTGCCAGCAGCCTCGGACTAGCGGGGGGGTACAATGAGCAGTTCTTC	CASSLGLAGGYNEQFF
TRBV4-2	TRBD2	TRBJ2-5	few	TGTGCCAGCAGCCAAGCGGCTAGCGGGGGTCGGGAGACCCAGTACTTC	CASSQAASGGRETQYF
TRBV5-4	TRBD2	TRBJ2-7	.	TGTGCCAGCAGCTTTACTAGCGGGAGCTACGAGCAGTACTTC	CASSFTSGSYEQYF
TRBV30	.	TRBJ1-4	.	TGTGCCTGGACAGGGGTCGATTTTGAAAAACTGTTTTTT	CAWTGVDFEKLFF
TRBV2	.	TRBJ2-7	few	TGTGCCAGCAGTGCTTCCTACGAGCAGTACTTC	CASSASYEQYF
TRBV29-1	TRBD1	TRBJ1-1	few	TGCAGCGCTTGGACAGGGCTGAACACTGAAGCTTTCTTT	CSAWTGLNTEAFF
TRBV9	.	TRBJ2-3	.	TGTGCCAGCAGCGAACAGGTTTCCACAGATACGCAGTATTTT	CASSEQVSTDTQYF
TRBV6-6	.	TRBJ2-3	few	TGTGCCAGCAGCCGCGTAGCGGATACGCAGTATTTT	CASSRVADTQYF
TRBV15	TRBD2	TRBJ2-7	few	TGTGCCACCAGCAGAGTACTAGCGGGGGGGTTCGAGCAGTACTTC	CATSRVLAGGFEQYF
TRBV7-3	.	TRBJ1-2	.	TGTGCCAGCAGCCTCGGGGAGGACTATGGCTACACCTTC	CASSLGEDYGYTF
TRBV6-5	TRBD1	TRBJ2-3	.	TGTGCCAGCAGATGGACAGGGACAGATACGCAGTATTTT	CASRWTGTDTQYF
TRBV4-3	.	TRBJ2-4	few	TGCGCCAGCAGCCAAGGTCAGGAAGGCATTCAGTACTTC	CASSQGQEGIQYF
TRBV9	TRBD1	TRBJ1-4	.	TGTGCCAGCAGCGTAGAGGGACAGGGATACGAAAAACTGTTTTTT	CASSVEGQGYEKLFF
TRBV29-1	.	TRBJ1-2	few	TGCAGCGTTGCCCTCGGGACACTTAACTATGGCTACACCTTC	CSVALGTLNYGYTF
TRBV7-9	.	TRBJ1-2	few	TGTGCCAGCAGCTTAGATATGTATGGCTACACCTTC	CASSLDMYGYTF
TRBV2	TRBD1	TRBJ1-5	.	TGTGCCAGCAGCCGAAGGACAGGGGTAGGTCAGCCCCAGCATTTT	CASSRRTGVGQPQHF
TRBV30	.	TRBJ1-1	.	TGTGCCTGGGACGCCACAGGGAAGACTGAAGCTTTCTTT	CAWDATGKTEAFF
TRBV6-5	TRBD1	TRBJ2-7	few	TGTGCCAGCAGTTACTGGCTTGGGACAGCCTCCTACGAGCAGTACTTC	CASSYWLGTASYEQYF
TRBV9	.	TRBJ1-5	.	TGTGCCAGCAGCGTAGAACAGAGGAGGGCAGGGTGGTATCTCGATCAGCCCCAGCATTTT	CASSVEQRRAGWYLDQPQHF
TRBV30	TRBD2	TRBJ2-1	.	TGTGCCTGGAGTGTGGGACTAGCGCCTAGCTCCTACAATGAGCAGTTCTTC	CAWSVGLAPSSYNEQFF